The clone carrying this T cell receptor beta chain has more than one count but fewer than ten. The study reverse transcribed the entire isolated RNA, so it sequenced expressed TCRB transcripts. Assay used: immunoSEQ multiplex PCR; TCRdb lists only in-frame clones, some missing. Altogether 350,000 or so clones are present, about 20% being singletons, with the ten largest covering 0.044%. These data are taken from a study of beta chain features in type 1 diabetes. Looking at the study overall: Healthy donors and patients had similar age, gender and cell yields.

This CDR3 comprises 17 residues. V shed 0 bases, J shed 3 bases, and the junction held 9 bases outside the gene matches. The germline V gene encodes CDR1 SGHRS and CDR2 YFSETQ. This clonotype originated in a woman aged 18-30 years in good health. The gene calls are TRBV5-1 and TRBJ2-7; 10 nucleotides align to TRBD2. Sequenced input: naive CD4+ T cells from blood. CDR3: CASSLGGASGGRYEQYF. CDR3 in DNA: TGCGCCAGCAGCTTGGGAGGGGCTAGCGGGGGACGCTACGAGCAGTACTTC.